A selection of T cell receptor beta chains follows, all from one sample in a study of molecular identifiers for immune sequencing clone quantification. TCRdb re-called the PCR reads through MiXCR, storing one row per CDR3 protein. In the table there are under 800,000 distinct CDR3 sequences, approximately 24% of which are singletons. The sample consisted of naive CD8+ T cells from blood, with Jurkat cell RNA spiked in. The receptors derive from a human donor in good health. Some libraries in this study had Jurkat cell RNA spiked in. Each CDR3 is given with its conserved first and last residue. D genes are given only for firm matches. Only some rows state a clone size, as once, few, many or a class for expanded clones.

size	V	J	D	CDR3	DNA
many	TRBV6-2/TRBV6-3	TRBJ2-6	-	CASSPTDTGLSGANVLTF	TGTGCCAGCAGTCCTACCGACACAGGATTATCTGGGGCCAACGTCCTGACTTTC
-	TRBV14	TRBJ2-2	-	CAGSPWTTGELFF	TGTGCCGGCAGCCCGTGGACCACCGGGGAGCTGTTTTTT
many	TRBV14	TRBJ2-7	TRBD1	CASSQRTGGYEQYF	TGTGCCAGCAGCCAGAGGACAGGGGGTTACGAGCAGTACTTC
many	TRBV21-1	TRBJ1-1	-	CASSKELATGVTTEAFF	TGTGCCAGCAGCAAAGAGCTTGCGACAGGGGTAACCACTGAAGCTTTCTTT
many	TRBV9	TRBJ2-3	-	CASSVTGSSTDTQYF	TGTGCCAGCAGCGTGACGGGTTCTAGCACAGATACGCAGTATTTT
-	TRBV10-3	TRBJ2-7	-	CAISGGQGGSYEQYF	TGTGCCATCAGTGGAGGACAGGGAGGGTCCTACGAGCAGTACTTC
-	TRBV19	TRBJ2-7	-	CASSFGPYYEQYF	TGTGCCAGTAGTTTCGGGCCTTACTACGAGCAGTACTTC
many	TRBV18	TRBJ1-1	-	CASSSYGVTDTEAFF	TGTGCCAGCTCATCTTATGGGGTAACGGACACTGAAGCTTTCTTT
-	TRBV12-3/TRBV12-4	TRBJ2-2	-	CASSARQGTGELFF	TGTGCCAGCAGTGCCCGGCAGGGGACCGGGGAGCTGTTTTTT
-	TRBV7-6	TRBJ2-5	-	CASRRTLHETQYF	TGTGCCAGCAGAAGGACACTCCATGAGACCCAGTACTTC
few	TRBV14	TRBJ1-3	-	CASSHSIGLTGNTIYF	TGTGCCAGCAGCCACTCCATAGGCCTGACTGGAAACACCATATATTTT
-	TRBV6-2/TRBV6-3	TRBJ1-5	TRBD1	CASSKWTGLYSNQPQHF	TGTGCCAGCAGTAAATGGACAGGGCTCTATAGCAATCAGCCCCAGCATTTT
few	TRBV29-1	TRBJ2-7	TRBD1	CSVEWGTGHYEQYF	TGCAGCGTTGAATGGGGGACAGGCCACTACGAGCAGTACTTC
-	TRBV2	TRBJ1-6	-	CASSPPTGRSSSPLHF	TGTGCCAGCAGTCCCCCCACAGGGCGTAGTAGTTCACCCCTCCACTTT
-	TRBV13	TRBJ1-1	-	CASSPSLGPEAFF	TGTGCCAGCAGCCCATCACTGGGTCCTGAAGCTTTCTTT